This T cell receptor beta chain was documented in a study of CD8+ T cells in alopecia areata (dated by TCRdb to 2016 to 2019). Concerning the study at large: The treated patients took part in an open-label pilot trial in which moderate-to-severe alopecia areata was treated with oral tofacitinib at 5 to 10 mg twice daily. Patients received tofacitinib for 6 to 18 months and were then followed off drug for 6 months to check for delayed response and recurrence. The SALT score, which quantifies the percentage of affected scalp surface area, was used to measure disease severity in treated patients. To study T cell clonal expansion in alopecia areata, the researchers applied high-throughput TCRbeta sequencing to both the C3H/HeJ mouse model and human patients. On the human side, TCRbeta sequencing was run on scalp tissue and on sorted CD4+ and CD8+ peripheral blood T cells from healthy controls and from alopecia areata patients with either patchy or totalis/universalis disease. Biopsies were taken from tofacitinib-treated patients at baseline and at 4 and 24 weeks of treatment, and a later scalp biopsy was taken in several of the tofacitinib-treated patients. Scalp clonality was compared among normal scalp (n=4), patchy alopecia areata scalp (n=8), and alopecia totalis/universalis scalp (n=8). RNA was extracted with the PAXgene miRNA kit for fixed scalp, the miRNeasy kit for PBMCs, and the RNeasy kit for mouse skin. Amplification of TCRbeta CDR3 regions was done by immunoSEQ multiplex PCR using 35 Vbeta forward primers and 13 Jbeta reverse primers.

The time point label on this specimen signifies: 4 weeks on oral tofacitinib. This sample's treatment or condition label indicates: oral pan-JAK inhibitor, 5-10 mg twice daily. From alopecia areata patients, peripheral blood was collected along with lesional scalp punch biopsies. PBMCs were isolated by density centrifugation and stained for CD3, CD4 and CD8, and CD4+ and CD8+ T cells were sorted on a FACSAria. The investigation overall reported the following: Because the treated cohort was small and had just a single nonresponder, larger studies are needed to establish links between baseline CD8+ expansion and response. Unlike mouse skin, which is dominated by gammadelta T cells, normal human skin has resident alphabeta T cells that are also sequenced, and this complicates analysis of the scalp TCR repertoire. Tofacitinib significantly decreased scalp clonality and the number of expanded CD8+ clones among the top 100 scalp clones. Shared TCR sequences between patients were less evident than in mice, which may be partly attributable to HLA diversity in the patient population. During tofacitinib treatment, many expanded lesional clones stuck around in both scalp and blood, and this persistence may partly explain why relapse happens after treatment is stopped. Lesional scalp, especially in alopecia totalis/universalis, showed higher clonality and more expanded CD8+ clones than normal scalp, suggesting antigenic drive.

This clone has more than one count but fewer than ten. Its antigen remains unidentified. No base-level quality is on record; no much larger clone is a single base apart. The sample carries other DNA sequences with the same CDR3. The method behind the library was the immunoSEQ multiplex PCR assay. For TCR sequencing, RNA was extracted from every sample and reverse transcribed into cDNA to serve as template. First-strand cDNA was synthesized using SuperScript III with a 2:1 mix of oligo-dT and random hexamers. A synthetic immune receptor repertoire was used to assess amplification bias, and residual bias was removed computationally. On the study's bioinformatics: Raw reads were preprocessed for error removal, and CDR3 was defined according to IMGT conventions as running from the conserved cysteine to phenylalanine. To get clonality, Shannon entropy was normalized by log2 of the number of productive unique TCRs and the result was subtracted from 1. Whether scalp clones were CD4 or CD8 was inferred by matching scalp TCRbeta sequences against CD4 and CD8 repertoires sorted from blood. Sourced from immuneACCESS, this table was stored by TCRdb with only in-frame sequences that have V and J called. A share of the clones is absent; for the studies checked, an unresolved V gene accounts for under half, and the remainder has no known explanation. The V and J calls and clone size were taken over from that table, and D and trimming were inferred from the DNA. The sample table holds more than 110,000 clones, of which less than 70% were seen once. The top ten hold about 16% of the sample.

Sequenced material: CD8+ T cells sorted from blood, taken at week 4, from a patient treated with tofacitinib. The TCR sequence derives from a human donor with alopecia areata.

The CDR3 sequence is CSGGQGMNTEAFF. The DNA reads as follows: TGCAGCGGGGGACAGGGGATGAACACTGAAGCTTTCTTT. The chain was built from TRBV29-1 and TRBJ1-1; the central 10 bases match TRBD1. Trimming removed 7 bases from V and 0 bases from J; the gene matches leave 2 bases unexplained. CDR3 length: 13 amino acids, cysteine to phenylalanine. Only the CDR3 DNA is retained, 39 bases long and in frame from the first base. The germline V gene supplies CDR1 SQVTM and CDR2 ANQGSEA. The CDR3, completed at both ends by the reference TRBV29-1 and TRBJ1-1 genes, gives the full variable domain SAVISQKPSRDICQRGTSLTIQCQVDSQVTMMFWYRQQPGQSLTLIATANQGSEATYESGFVIDKFPISRPNLTFSTLTVSNMSPEDSSIYLCSGGQGMNTEAFFGQGTRLTVV.